This T cell receptor (beta chain) emerged from a study of T cells in Graves' hyperthyroidism and ophthalmopathy. General observations from the study: Blood also held most thyroid clonotypes expanded beyond 0.001.

Germline V CDR1 and CDR2: SGHRS, YFSETQ. J was trimmed by 2 bases and V by 4 bases; bases with no gene match: 8. This CDR3 is built from 15 residues. Diagnoses rested on clinical symptoms, serum thyroxine and TRAb, thyroid ultrasound and orbital computed tomography. Fresh peripheral blood, roughly 9.8 ml of it, supplied the PBMCs. This clonotype was recorded at least ten times. Antigen: not known. Researchers took RNA transcripts and amplified the TCR beta CDR3 regions from them. Carried out on the TCR CDR3, a first-round RT-PCR used the HTBI primer set. TCRdb re-derived calls from the multiplex PCR reads in MiXCR, one entry per CDR3 protein. Among hundreds of thousands of distinct CDR3 sequences listed, more than 12% were seen once.

This receptor was taken from a woman in her 50s with Graves' ophthalmopathy. The rearrangement links TRBV5-1 to TRBJ1-1, with 7 bases identical to TRBD1. The sample comprised blood. Written as DNA, the CDR3 is TGCGCCAGCAGCCTTACAGGGGCCGGCAACACTGAAGCTTTCTTT. The encoded protein is CASSLTGAGNTEAFF.